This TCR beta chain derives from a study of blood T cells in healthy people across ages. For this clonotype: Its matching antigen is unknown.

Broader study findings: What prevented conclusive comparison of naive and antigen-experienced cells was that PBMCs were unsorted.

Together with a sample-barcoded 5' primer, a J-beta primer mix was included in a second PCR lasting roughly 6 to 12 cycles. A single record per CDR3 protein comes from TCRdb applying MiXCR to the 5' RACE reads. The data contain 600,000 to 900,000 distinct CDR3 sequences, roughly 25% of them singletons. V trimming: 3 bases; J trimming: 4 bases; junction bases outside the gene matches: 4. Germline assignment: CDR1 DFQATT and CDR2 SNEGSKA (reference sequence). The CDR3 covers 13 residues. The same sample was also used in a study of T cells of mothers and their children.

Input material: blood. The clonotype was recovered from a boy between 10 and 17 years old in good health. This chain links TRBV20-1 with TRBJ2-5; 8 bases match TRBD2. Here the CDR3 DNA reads TGCAGTGCTAGGCCGGGGGGGACAGAGACCCAGTACTTC. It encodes CSARPGGTETQYF.